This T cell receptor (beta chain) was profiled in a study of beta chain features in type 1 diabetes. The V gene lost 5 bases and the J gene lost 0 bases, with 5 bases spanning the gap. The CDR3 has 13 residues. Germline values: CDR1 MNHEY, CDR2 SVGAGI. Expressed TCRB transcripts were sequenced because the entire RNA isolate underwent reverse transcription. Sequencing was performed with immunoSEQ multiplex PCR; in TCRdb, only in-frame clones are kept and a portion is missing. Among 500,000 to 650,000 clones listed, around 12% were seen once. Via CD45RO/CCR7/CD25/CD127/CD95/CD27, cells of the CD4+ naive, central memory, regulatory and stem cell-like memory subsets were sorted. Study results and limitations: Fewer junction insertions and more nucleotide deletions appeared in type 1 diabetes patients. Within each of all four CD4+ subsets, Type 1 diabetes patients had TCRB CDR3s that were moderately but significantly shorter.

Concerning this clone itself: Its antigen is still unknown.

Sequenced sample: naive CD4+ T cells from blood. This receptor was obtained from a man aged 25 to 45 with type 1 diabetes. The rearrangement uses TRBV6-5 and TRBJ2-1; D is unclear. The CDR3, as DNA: TGTGCCAGCAGTATGCTCTCCTACAATGAGCAGTTCTTC. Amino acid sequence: CASSMLSYNEQFF.